This is a list of T cell receptor beta chains from one sample in a study of T cells expressing NK-cell markers. No DNA is given; TCRdb re-called the 5' RACE reads and lists each CDR3 protein once. The sample spans approximately 150,000 distinct CDR3 sequences; the ten largest clones claim more than 10%. The sequenced material came from blood T cells: a sorted CD56 or NKG2C T cell subset, CD4+ or CD8+ T cells, or bulk PBMC T cells (not recorded which). The source of these receptors is a man in his late teens or twenties in good health. The CDR3 runs from the conserved cysteine through the conserved F or W.

>TRBV20-1|TRBJ1-3
CSARDRTVGNTIYF
>TRBV13|TRBJ2-3
CASSPDFTDTQYF
>TRBV29-1|TRBJ2-2
CSVERTNTGELFF
>TRBV27|TRBJ2-2
CASSPGLAITGELFF
>TRBV28|TRBJ2-7
CASSPNLAVSSYEQYF
>TRBV19|TRBJ2-1
CASSPGGPYNEQFF
>TRBV4-2|TRBJ2-1
CASSPGRSSGRDSYNEQFF
>TRBV29-1|TRBJ1-1
CSAASGTRAEAFF
>TRBV6-2/TRBV6-3|TRBJ2-3
CASSHIASGIRTDTQYF
>TRBV15|TRBJ1-5
CATSRDPPEGNQPQHF
>TRBV4-1|TRBJ1-4
CASSLSAKLFF
>TRBV12-3/TRBV12-4|TRBJ2-2
CASNPGQRTGELFF
>TRBV19|TRBJ2-5
CASGSRELQETQYF
>TRBV14|TRBJ1-1
CASSQVTGRGTEAFF
>TRBV5-1|TRBJ2-3
CASSGRGVGDTQYF
>TRBV11-1|TRBJ2-5
CASSLAQSLAGATETQYF
>TRBV3-1|TRBJ2-7
CASSHEDSYEQYF
>TRBV4-3|TRBJ1-4
CASSHDQGPNEKLFF
>TRBV2|TRBJ1-1
CASLKGQGYMNTEAFF
>TRBV20-1|TRBJ1-4
CSAEPGDLDEKLFF
>TRBV7-3|TRBJ2-2
CASSPEVVTGELFF
>TRBV4-2|TRBJ2-1
CASSQLADEQFF
>TRBV23-1|TRBJ2-7
CASRPGQGRGLSYEQYF
>TRBV4-1|TRBJ2-5
CASSPTPSGAYQETQYF
>TRBV12-3/TRBV12-4|TRBJ1-2
CASSLGQRRSNYGYTF
>TRBV20-1|TRBJ2-3
CSAPTPDNETGVYTQYF
>TRBV30|TRBJ2-3
CAWALEGTDTQYF
>TRBV7-9|TRBJ2-3
CASRTGGRTDTQYF
>TRBV12-3/TRBV12-4|TRBJ2-1
CASNPENPYNEQFF
>TRBV28|TRBJ2-1
CASSTRTSEFF
>TRBV5-1|TRBJ2-7
CASSPKQGVDYEQYF
>TRBV12-3/TRBV12-4|TRBJ2-3
CASSSTSSGPTDTQYF
>TRBV7-2|TRBJ2-2
CASSFFRNTGELFF
>TRBV14|TRBJ1-6
CASSQIQSSPLHF
>TRBV5-1|TRBJ1-6
CASSLSGQGGSPLHF
>TRBV12-3/TRBV12-4|TRBJ2-4
CASSQGSENIQYF
>TRBV9|TRBJ2-1
CASSVGGEQFF
>TRBV12-3/TRBV12-4|TRBJ2-7
CASSPTIAGGPHEQYF
>TRBV12-3/TRBV12-4|TRBJ2-3
CASSPATSPNPDTQYF
>TRBV20-1|TRBJ2-2
CSARDGVSPLGELFF
>TRBV7-9|TRBJ1-1
CASDIGTEAFF
>TRBV6-5|TRBJ2-7
CASSYGAGASYEQYF
>TRBV6-5|TRBJ2-1
CASSYSRAGGGNEQFF
>TRBV7-9|TRBJ1-5
CASSSTDRVNQPQHF
>TRBV5-6|TRBJ2-7
CASSPSLDSAEQYF
>TRBV24-1|TRBJ2-7
CATRPDRTSYEQYF
>TRBV7-9|TRBJ2-7
CASSLVRAYEQYF
>TRBV20-1|TRBJ2-7
CSASVGGPYEQYF